Below are 25 T cell receptor beta chains sequenced from a single sample in a study of OX40 agonist ivuxolimab in advanced cancers. Some clones are missing from TCRdb's copy, which holds only in-frame ones; the method was immunoSEQ multiplex PCR. The sample has just under 85,000 clones; about 80% are singletons. Material: CD4+ or CD8+ T cells sorted from blood, obtained in a trial of the OX40 agonist ivuxolimab. The receptors come from an adult with an advanced solid tumor such as melanoma, head and neck, liver or kidney cancer.

The rearrangement uses TRBV7-2 and TRBJ2-7; TRBD1 matches 10 bases. V was pared by 4 bases and J by 6 bases, with 9 bases of the junction left unmatched. CDR1 and CDR2 (germline): SGHTA, FQGNSA. The CDR3 length is 15 residues. The CDR3 DNA is TGTGCCAGCAGCTCTCGGGGACAGGGGTCGGGCGAGCAGTACTTC. Amino acids: CASSSRGQGSGEQYF.

The chain joins TRBV28 to TRBJ2-7; 8 bases align to TRBD2. Germline V CDR1 and CDR2: MDHEN, SYDVKM. The CDR3 totals 14 residues. Trimming cost V 8 bases and J 6 bases; bases outside gene matches: 12. CDR3 bases: TGTGCCAGCGGGGGCGGGGGGCCCGACGGCGAGCAGTACTTC. This codes for CASGGGGPDGEQYF. The variable domain in full, completed from reference TRBV28 and TRBJ2-7, reads DVKVTQSSRYLVKRTGEKVFLECVQDMDHENMFWYRQDPGLGLRLIYFSYDVKMKEKGDIPEGYSVSREKKERFSLILESASTNQTSMYLCASGGGGPDGEQYFGPGTRLTVT.

The chain has TRBV5-1 and TRBJ2-1; 9 positions match TRBD2. The CDR3 contains 15 residues. J was trimmed by 7 bases and V by 0 bases; bases with no gene match: 5. The V gene's germline CDR1 is SGHRS and CDR2 YFSETQ. CDR3 loop: CASSLEAGGPNEQFF. CDR3 in DNA: TGCGCCAGCAGCTTGGAGGCGGGGGGGCCAAATGAGCAGTTCTTC.

The CDR3 nucleotides are TGTGCCAGCAGCTTAGTTCAAGGGCCTAATAATTCACCCCTCCACTTT. This codes for CASSLVQGPNNSPLHF. This rearrangement joins TRBV7-2 to TRBJ1-6; D remains unclear. The CDR3 contains 16 residues. The germline gives CDR1 SGHTA, CDR2 FQGNSA. The V end lost 1 base, the J end lost 5 bases, and 12 bases lay between the germline ends.

This chain connects TRBV6-5 to TRBJ2-7; TRBD1 matches at 7 bases. The ends lost 6 bases at V and 1 base at J; junction bases unmatched: 9. Germline-derived CDR1 and CDR2 are MNHEY and SVGAGI. CDR3 size: 15 residues. CDR3 sequence: CASSPWGQSSYEQYF. CDR3 in DNA: TGTGCCAGCAGCCCTTGGGGACAGTCATCCTACGAGCAGTACTTC.

This chain joins TRBV11-2 and TRBJ2-7, with D perhaps TRBD2 (5 bases). This CDR3 region has 14 residues. The V end was cut by 3 bases, the J end by 1 base, with 10 bases between. The germline CDR1 and CDR2 sequences are SGHAT and FQNNGV. CDR3 amino acids: CASSFRSGSYEQYV. DNA for the CDR3: TGTGCCAGCAGCTTTAGAAGCGGATCCTACGAGCAGTACGTC.

The V call is TRBV5-5, the J call TRBJ2-2; a weak D match, TRBD1 (6 bases). This CDR3 is built from 15 residues. In germline, CDR1 is SGHKS, CDR2 YYEKEE (reference sequence). With 1 base removed from V and 4 bases from J, the gap between germline ends came to 11 bases. In DNA form, the CDR3 reads TGTGCCAGCAGCTTGTTTAAAGGGGGCACCGGGGAGCTGTTTTTT. The encoded protein is CASSLFKGGTGELFF.

This rearrangement joins TRBV23-1 to TRBJ2-3, with 12 bases fitting TRBD2. TRBV23-1 is an ORF; its function is uncertain. J gave up 8 bases and V 2 bases, and 8 bases lay outside the gene matches. This CDR3 spans 16 amino acids. CDR3 bases: TGCGCCAGCAGTCAACTAGCGGGGGGGCCTACTCCTACGCAGTATTTT. Its translation is CASSQLAGGPTPTQYF.

The chain uses TRBV7-2 and TRBJ1-5, with TRBD1 matching over 7 bases. The trim removed 3 bases at V and 3 bases at J, leaving 2 bases unmatched. The CDR3 runs to 14 residues. Germline-derived CDR1 and CDR2 are SGHTA and FQGNSA. The CDR3 DNA reads as TGTGCCAGCAGCTTCAGGGGGGACAATCAGCCCCAGCATTTT. Encoded protein: CASSFRGDNQPQHF.

The chain couples TRBV5-1 to TRBJ1-2, with D possibly being TRBD1 (6 bases). CDR3 length: 13 amino acids. V lost 0 bases to trimming and J lost 7 bases, with 10 bases between them. Looked up from germline, CDR1 is SGHRS and CDR2 is YFSETQ. Here the CDR3 DNA reads TGCGCCAGCAGCTTGGAGGGGGGCTTTGGCTACACCTTC. This translates into CASSLEGGFGYTF.

V gene TRBV11-2 combines with J gene TRBJ1-2; D is undetermined. There are 13 residues in the CDR3. Trimming cost V 3 bases and J 8 bases, with 13 bases left between them. In germline, CDR1 is SGHAT, CDR2 FQNNGV. The CDR3 region has the DNA TGTGCCAGCAGCTTTGGTGTTAACTGGGGCTACACCTTC. Residues: CASSFGVNWGYTF.

The chain carries TRBV6-6 and TRBJ2-5; a weak D match, TRBD1 (5 bases). The CDR3 consists of 12 residues. The V gene's germline CDR1 is MNHNY and CDR2 SVGAGI (reference sequence). V gave up 5 bases and J gave up 5 bases, with 9 bases separating them. CDR3 sequence: CASSSSGETQYF. The CDR3 DNA is TGTGCCAGCAGTAGCTCAGGGGAGACCCAGTACTTC.

The CDR3 spells CASSLRRIHTGELFF. In nucleotides, the CDR3 is TGTGCCAGCTCCCTCAGGCGGATACACACCGGGGAGCTGTTTTTT. The chain uses TRBV7-4 and TRBJ2-2; no definite D call. The CDR3 runs to 15 residues. V lost 8 bases and J 3 bases, leaving 16 bases between the germline ends. Germline lookup yields CDR1 SGHVT and CDR2 SQSDAQ.

The V and J genes are TRBV7-6 and TRBJ2-5, with no clear D. With 0 bases removed from V and 2 bases from J, the gap between germline ends came to 4 bases. The CDR3 is 13 residues long. Germline V lookup: CDR1 SGHVS, CDR2 FNYEAQ. In DNA, the CDR3 is TGTGCCAGCAGCTTAGCACCACAAGAGACCCAGTACTTC. Amino acid sequence: CASSLAPQETQYF.

This chain joins TRBV6-5 and TRBJ2-5; D possibly corresponds to TRBD2 (6 bases). Germline values: CDR1 MNHEY, CDR2 SVGAGI. Trimming left V 5 bases short and J 2 bases short, with 15 bases between. CDR3 length: 15 amino acids. CDR3: CASSTGGNLQETQYF. Written as DNA, the CDR3 is TGTGCCAGCAGTACAGGCGGGAACCTACAAGAGACCCAGTACTTC.

The CDR3 region is CASSGTGTGNTIYF. The CDR3 region has the DNA TGTGCCAGCAGTGGGACAGGGACTGGAAACACCATATATTTT. The chain uses TRBV2 and TRBJ1-3; TRBD1 matches at 8 bases. Germline CDR1 is SNHLY and CDR2 is FYNNEI. V shed 4 bases, J shed 2 bases, and the junction held 1 base outside the gene matches. The CDR3 is made up of 14 amino acids.

The CDR3 protein is CASSPGRTSGGGNEQFF. DNA of the CDR3: TGTGCCAGCAGCCCCGGCAGGACTAGCGGGGGGGGGAATGAGCAGTTCTTC. The chain joins TRBV9 to TRBJ2-1, with TRBD2 identical over 15 bases. This CDR3 has 17 amino acids. Trimming at V came to 4 bases and at J to 7 bases, leaving 9 bases not matched to a gene. Germline CDR1 and CDR2: SGDLS and YYNGEE.

V usage is TRBV2 and J usage is TRBJ2-7, with 7 bases that match TRBD1. The CDR3 sequence is 12 residues long. The junction had 4 bases not matched to a gene; V was cut back by 7 bases and J by 4 bases. Germline lookup yields CDR1 SNHLY and CDR2 FYNNEI. Here the CDR3 DNA reads TGTGCCAGCAAGAGGGGGCAGTACGAGCAGTACGTC. The encoded protein is CASKRGQYEQYV.

The V call is TRBV9, the J call TRBJ2-7, with TRBD1 matching 7 bases. The CDR3 loop spans 15 amino acids. Germline trimming cut 3 bases from V and 3 bases from J; bases unmatched to any gene: 9. In germline, CDR1 is SGDLS, CDR2 YYNGEE. The CDR3 nucleotides read TGTGCCAGCAGCGAGGGACCGGACAGGAACTACGAGCAGTACTTC. This encodes CASSEGPDRNYEQYF.

The chain joins TRBV5-1 to TRBJ1-1; a possible D gene is TRBD1 (5 bases). The germline CDR1 and CDR2 sequences are SGHRS and YFSETQ. The germline V and J ends were trimmed by 4 bases and 11 bases, with 18 bases remaining between them. CDR3 size: 13 residues. Written as DNA, the CDR3 is TGCGCCAGCAGCCAGCTAGGGGAGCGGAGCGCTTTCTTT. It yields the protein CASSQLGERSAFF.

The rearrangement uses TRBV14 and TRBJ1-6; D ambiguous. The germline V gene has CDR1 SGHDN and CDR2 FVKESK. CDR3 length: 13 residues. V was shortened by 0 bases and J by 13 bases, with 10 bases between the two germline ends. For the CDR3, the DNA is TGTGCCAGCAGCCAAGATAGGAGGGCTCCCCTCCACTTT. Residues: CASSQDRRAPLHF.

This chain connects TRBV5-1 to TRBJ1-1; 7 bases fit TRBD1. The CDR3 runs to 14 residues. J was trimmed by 7 bases and V by 0 bases; bases with no gene match: 6. CDR1 and CDR2 (germline): SGHRS, YFSETQ. The CDR3 loop is CASSLEGATYEAFF. In DNA, the CDR3 is TGCGCCAGCAGCTTGGAGGGGGCCACATATGAAGCTTTCTTT.

This clone came up once. The V gene is TRBV28, the J gene TRBJ1-2, with D possibly being TRBD1 (5 bases). V was trimmed by 1 base and J by 3 bases, leaving 12 bases between them. The CDR3 contains 15 residues. Per the germline V gene, CDR1 is MDHEN and CDR2 is SYDVKM. CDR3 DNA: TGTGCCAGCAGTTTATCGGCTCAGGGTTACTATGGCTACACCTTC. Encoded protein: CASSLSAQGYYGYTF.

The rearrangement joins TRBV5-5 to TRBJ1-2; TRBD1 matches 10 bases. Per the germline V gene, CDR1 is SGHKS and CDR2 is YYEKEE (reference sequence). The CDR3 contains 16 residues. V was clipped by 4 bases and J by 4 bases; unmatched bases: 10. Here the CDR3 reads CASSRPGQGGFYGYTF. The CDR3 DNA is TGTGCCAGCAGCAGGCCTGGACAGGGGGGATTCTATGGCTACACCTTC.

V usage is TRBV9 and J usage is TRBJ2-2; unclear D gene. With 0 bases removed from V and 1 base from J, the gap between germline ends came to 7 bases. The CDR3 sequence is 15 residues long. Germline assignment: CDR1 SGDLS and CDR2 YYNGEE. The CDR3 nucleotides are TGTGCCAGCAGCGTAGGAGTGGGGAACACCGGGGAGCTGTTTTTT. Translating it yields CASSVGVGNTGELFF.